This TCR beta chain is drawn from a study of T cell changes during pregnancy in multiple sclerosis. The CDR3 loop spans 11 amino acids. V gave up 4 bases and J gave up 6 bases, with 6 bases separating them. Germline lookup yields CDR1 SGHAT and CDR2 FQNNGV. Method: immunoSEQ multiplex PCR; TCRdb's copy keeps in-frame clones and lacks some. The data hold 30,000 to 35,000 clones, with roughly 89% observed a single time. The chain uses TRBV11-2 and TRBJ1-1; D is perhaps TRBD1 (5 bases). The material was CD8+ T cells from peripheral blood mononuclear cells, obtained in the first trimester of pregnancy. This TCR came from a female donor with multiple sclerosis, enrolled in a pregnancy study. CDR3 loop: CASSWGAEAFF. The CDR3 DNA sequence: TGTGCCAGCAGCTGGGGGGCTGAAGCTTTCTTT.